This TCR delta chain was sequenced in a study of delta chains in infants with herpesvirus infections (dated by TCRdb to the early 2020s). At the level of the whole study: From birth, the study prospectively followed a Ugandan infant birth cohort to characterize gammadelta T cell responses to primary cytomegalovirus (CMV) infection. The study searched for a public fetal Vdelta1/Vgamma8 gammadelta TCR clonotype in infants who acquired CMV infection after birth. By approximate age, the infant blood samples fell into groups of 1.5, 4, 8 and 12 months. The previously published Belgian fetal and cord blood gammadelta TCR data were not generated in this cohort and were added only for comparison. From PBMC, gammadelta TCRs were sequenced for 15 to 20 CMV-infected infants (one congenitally infected) and about eight CMV-uninfected infants who had sufficient sample available. The research as a whole found: The public clonotype might still be present below the detection limit in CMV-uninfected infants. The authors noted a small sample size and no race- or environment-matched controls, since nearly all Ugandans acquire CMV before adulthood. The frequency of the public clonotype among Vdelta1 cells appeared to be inversely correlated with age at infection and fell quickly, apparently not lasting beyond 2 to 3 months. Detection of the public clonotype was limited to the first time point after infection, and the public clonotype was not found in uninfected infants or in infants infected after 120 days. The public Vdelta1 clonotype was detected in about 20% of the 18 CMV-infected infants, namely three infected postnatally before 120 days of age and the congenitally infected infant.

In Kampala, Uganda, pregnant women receiving prenatal care were recruited and their infants were enrolled, and documentation of maternal HIV status was required. Home visits to families took place weekly, and collection of infant clinical information, oral swabs and peripheral blood began at 6 weeks of age and was repeated every 4 months after that. Blood was collected in heparin tubes, and PBMC were isolated by Ficoll-Paque density gradient centrifugation and cryopreserved. The CDR3, cysteine through phenylalanine, is 16 amino acids long. Solely the CDR3 DNA is kept, with 48 bases framed from the first base. At the junction V is shortened by 10 bases and J by 1 base, with 23 bases in between. The germline V gene encodes CDR1 TSESDYY and CDR2 QEAYKQQN. The library relied on RT-PCR. TCR cDNA was generated by reverse transcription of PBMC RNA with SuperScript II and gamma-chain- and delta-chain-specific primers. cDNA was purified with AMPure XP beads, amplified, and indexed with Illumina adapters using the Nextera XT Index Kit. Sequencing of gammadelta TCR libraries was carried out on an Illumina MiSeq using a V2 300-cycle kit. Under the source paper's analysis protocol: Using MiXCR v2.1.12, CDR3 sequences were assembled, and reads were mapped onto D, J and V genes obtained from GenBank. VDJtools v1.2.1 was used to perform repertoire analyses of the CDR3 clonotypes. Clones were re-identified by TCRdb from the public reads with CATT, and rows with the same DNA were merged. TCRdb's processing, not the authors', yielded these V and J calls. This sample comprises hundreds of delta-chain clones, around 33% of them detected only once. The ten largest clonotypes hold roughly 43% of the sample.

A note on this clone: Its antigen is not yet known. This sequence is one base from a far larger clone and is likely a read error.

The sequence is built from TRAV38-2/DV8 and TRDJ1; no D gene is confidently identified. The sample in question was peripheral blood, obtained at time point 2 of longitudinal follow-up. This TCR was recovered from a human donor who was a Ugandan infant, either HIV-exposed or HIV-unexposed (not recorded which). The bases read TGTGCTGAGCACTTCGACTTTCTACCCTTCACCGATAAACTCATCTTT. This codes for CAEHFDFLPFTDKLIF.